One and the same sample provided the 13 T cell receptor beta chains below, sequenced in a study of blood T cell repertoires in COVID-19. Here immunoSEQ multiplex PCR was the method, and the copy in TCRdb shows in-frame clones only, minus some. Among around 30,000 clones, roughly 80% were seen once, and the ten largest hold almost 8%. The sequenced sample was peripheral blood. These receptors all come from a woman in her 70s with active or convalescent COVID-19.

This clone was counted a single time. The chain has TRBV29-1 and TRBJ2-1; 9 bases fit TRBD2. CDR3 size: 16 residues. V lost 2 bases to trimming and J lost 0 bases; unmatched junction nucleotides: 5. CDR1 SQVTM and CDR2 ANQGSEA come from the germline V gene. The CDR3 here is CSVELAGDSSYNEQFF. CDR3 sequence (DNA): TGCAGCGTTGAATTAGCGGGGGATAGCTCCTACAATGAGCAGTTCTTC.

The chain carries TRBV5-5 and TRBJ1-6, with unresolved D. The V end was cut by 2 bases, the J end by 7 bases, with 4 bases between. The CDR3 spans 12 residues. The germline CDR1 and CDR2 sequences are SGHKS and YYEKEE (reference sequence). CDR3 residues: CASSFSNSPLHF. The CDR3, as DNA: TGTGCCAGCAGCTTTTCGAATTCACCCCTCCACTTT. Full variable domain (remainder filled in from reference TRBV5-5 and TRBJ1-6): DAGVTQSPTHLIKTRGQQVTLRCSPISGHKSVSWYQQVLGQGPQFIFQYYEKEERGRGNFPDRFSARQFPNYSSELNVNALLLGDSALYLCASSFSNSPLHFGNGTRLTVT.

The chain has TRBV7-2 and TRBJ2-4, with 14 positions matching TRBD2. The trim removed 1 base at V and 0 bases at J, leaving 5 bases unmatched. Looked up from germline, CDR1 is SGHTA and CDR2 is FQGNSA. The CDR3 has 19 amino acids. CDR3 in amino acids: CASSLGGTSGGLAKNIQYF. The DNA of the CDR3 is TGTGCCAGCAGCTTAGGAGGGACTAGCGGGGGCCTAGCCAAAAACATTCAGTACTTC.

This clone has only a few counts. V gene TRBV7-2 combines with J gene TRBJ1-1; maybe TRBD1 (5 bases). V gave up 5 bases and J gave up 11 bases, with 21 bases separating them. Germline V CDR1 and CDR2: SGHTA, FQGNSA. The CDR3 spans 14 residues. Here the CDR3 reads CASSDMGGRARAFF. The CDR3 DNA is TGTGCCAGCAGCGATATGGGCGGCAGGGCGAGGGCTTTCTTT.

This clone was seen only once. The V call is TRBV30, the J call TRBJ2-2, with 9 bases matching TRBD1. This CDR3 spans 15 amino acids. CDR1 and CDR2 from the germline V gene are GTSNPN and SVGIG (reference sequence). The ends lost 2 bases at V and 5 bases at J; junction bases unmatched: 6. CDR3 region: CAWSNRDRVTGELFF. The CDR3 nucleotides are TGTGCCTGGAGTAACCGGGACAGGGTAACCGGGGAGCTGTTTTTT.

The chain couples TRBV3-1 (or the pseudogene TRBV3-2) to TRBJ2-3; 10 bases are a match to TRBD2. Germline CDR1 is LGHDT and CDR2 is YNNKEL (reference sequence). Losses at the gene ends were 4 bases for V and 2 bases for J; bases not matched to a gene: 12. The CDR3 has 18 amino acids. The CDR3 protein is CASSREIRLAGLTDTQYF. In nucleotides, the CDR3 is TGTGCCAGCAGCCGGGAAATCAGACTAGCGGGTCTCACAGATACGCAGTATTTT.

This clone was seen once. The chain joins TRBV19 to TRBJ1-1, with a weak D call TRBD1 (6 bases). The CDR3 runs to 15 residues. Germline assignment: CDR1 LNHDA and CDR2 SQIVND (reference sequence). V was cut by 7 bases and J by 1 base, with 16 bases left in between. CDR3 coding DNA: TGTGCCAGTAAAAGGGGGTCCTTAGGGAACACTGAAGCTTTCTTT. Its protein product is CASKRGSLGNTEAFF.

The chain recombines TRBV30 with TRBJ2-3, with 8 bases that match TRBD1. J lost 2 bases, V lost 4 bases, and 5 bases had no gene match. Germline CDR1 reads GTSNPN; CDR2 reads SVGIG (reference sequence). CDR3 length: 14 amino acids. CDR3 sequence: CAWKRDRNTDTQYF. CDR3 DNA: TGTGCCTGGAAACGGGACAGGAACACAGATACGCAGTATTTT.

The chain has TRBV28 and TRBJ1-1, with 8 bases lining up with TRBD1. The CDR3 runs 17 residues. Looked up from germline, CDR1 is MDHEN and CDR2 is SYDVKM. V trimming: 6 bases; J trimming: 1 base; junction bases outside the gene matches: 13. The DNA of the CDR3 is TGTGCCAGCAGGGTCGGGGGTTTAGGGACAGGGAACACTGAAGCTTTCTTT. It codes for CASRVGGLGTGNTEAFF.

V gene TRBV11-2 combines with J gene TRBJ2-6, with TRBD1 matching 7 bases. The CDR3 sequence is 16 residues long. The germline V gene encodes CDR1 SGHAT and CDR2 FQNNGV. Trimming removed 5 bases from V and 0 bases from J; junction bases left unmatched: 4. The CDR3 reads CASSPGTASGANVLTF. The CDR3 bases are TGTGCCAGCAGCCCCGGGACAGCCTCTGGGGCCAACGTCCTGACTTTC.

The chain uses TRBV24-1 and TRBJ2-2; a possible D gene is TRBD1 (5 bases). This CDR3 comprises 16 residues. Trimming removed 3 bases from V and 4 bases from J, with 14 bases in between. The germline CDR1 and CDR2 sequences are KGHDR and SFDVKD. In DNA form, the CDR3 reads TGTGCCACCAGTGATAGACAGTACGATGGCACCGGGGAGCTGTTTTTT. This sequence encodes CATSDRQYDGTGELFF.

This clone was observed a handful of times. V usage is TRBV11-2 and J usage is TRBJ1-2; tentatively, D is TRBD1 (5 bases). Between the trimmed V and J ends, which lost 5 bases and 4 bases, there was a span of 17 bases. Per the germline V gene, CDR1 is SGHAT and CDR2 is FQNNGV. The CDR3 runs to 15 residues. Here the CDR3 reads CASSNLKSQGYGYTF. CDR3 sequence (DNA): TGTGCCAGCAGCAACCTTAAATCTCAGGGCTATGGCTACACCTTC.

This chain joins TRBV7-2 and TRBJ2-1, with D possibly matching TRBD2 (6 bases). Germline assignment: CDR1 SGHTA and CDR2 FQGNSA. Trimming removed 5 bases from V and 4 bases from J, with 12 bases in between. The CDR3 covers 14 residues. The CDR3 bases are TGTGCCAGCAGCCCCGGGACTTCTTACAATGAGCAGTTCTTC. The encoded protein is CASSPGTSYNEQFF.